The rows below give T cell receptor beta chains drawn from one sample of a study of cytomegalovirus exposure and HLA in healthy donors. Here immunoSEQ multiplex PCR was the method, and the copy in TCRdb shows in-frame clones only, minus some. The table lists about 170,000 clones, about 73% of them singletons, with less than 15% in the top ten. Sequenced: PBMCs. Receptors were obtained from a woman in her fifties or sixties in good health and CMV-seropositive. CDR3s include the opening cysteine and the closing phenylalanine or tryptophan. A D gene is named only where the DNA matches it firmly. Some rows have no size entry. The others give once, few or many, or a class for an expanded clone.

>.|.|TRBJ1-2|TRBV20-1
TGCAGTGCTAGTCCCCGCGACAGCAACTTC
CSASPRDSNF
>.|TRBD1|TRBJ1-2|TRBV27
TGTGCCAGCAGTCCCCAAGCAGGGGGCTATGGCTACACCTTC
CASSPQAGGYGYTF
>.|TRBD2|TRBJ2-5|TRBV7-8
TGTGCCAGCAGCCAGCGGGAGGGCCGGAGGGAGACCCAGTACTTC
CASSQREGRRETQYF
>.|TRBD2|TRBJ2-7|TRBV9
TGTGCCAGCAGCGCTGGGGGGGTGAGCTCCTACGAGCAGTACTTC
CASSAGGVSSYEQYF
>.|TRBD1|TRBJ2-7|TRBV10-3
TGTGCCATCAGTGAGAGGACAGGCCGGGGCGAGCAGTACTTC
CAISERTGRGEQYF
>.|.|TRBJ1-4|TRBV7-9
TGTGCCAGCAGCTTACCTGTCCCAACTAATGAAAAACTGTTTTTT
CASSLPVPTNEKLFF
>.|.|TRBJ2-2|TRBV5-1
TGCGCCAGCAGCCGAGGGGGGGCCGGGGAGCTGTTTTTT
CASSRGGAGELFF
>.|.|TRBJ1-1|TRBV7-8
TGTGCCAGCAGCTTAGGGGGGGAAACTGAAGCTTTCTTT
CASSLGGETEAFF
>.|.|TRBJ2-1|TRBV6-5
TGTGCCAGCAGCCGGACAGAGGAGCAGTTCTTC
CASSRTEEQFF
>.|.|TRBJ1-6|TRBV10-1
TGCGCCAGCAGTGTAGCCTATAATTCACCCCTCCACTTT
CASSVAYNSPLHF
>once|.|TRBJ1-2|TRBV7-9
TGTGCCAGCAGCTTAGCGGCGGCCATCCCACGAGTGGATGGCTACACCTTC
CASSLAAAIPRVDGYTF
>.|TRBD1|TRBJ2-1|TRBV5-1
TGCGCCAGCAGCTTGGGACAGGGGAAGAATGAGCAGTTCTTC
CASSLGQGKNEQFF
>.|.|TRBJ1-2|TRBV29-1
TGCAGCGTTGAGTTGGGGAGCGCGAACTATGGCTACACCTTC
CSVELGSANYGYTF
>.|.|TRBJ2-3|TRBV20-1
TGCAGTGCGATGGGCCGGAATACGCAGTATTTT
CSAMGRNTQYF
>.|.|TRBJ1-2|TRBV2
TGTGCCAGCAGTTTCGCCCAGTCATATTTTGGCTACACCTTC
CASSFAQSYFGYTF
>few|.|TRBJ2-3|TRBV18
TGTGCCAGCTCACCACCTAGTAGCACAGATACGCAGTATTTT
CASSPPSSTDTQYF
>.|.|TRBJ2-1|TRBV20-1
TGCAGTGCAAAGGGGAATGAGCAGTTCTTC
CSAKGNEQFF
>.|TRBD1|TRBJ2-4|TRBV14
TGTGCCAGCAGCACTGGACAGGGCGGGTGGGACATTCAGTACTTC
CASSTGQGGWDIQYF
>.|TRBD2|TRBJ2-5|TRBV19
TGTGCCAGTAGGAGCGGGGGGGTGGAATTTCAAGAGACCCAGTACTTC
CASRSGGVEFQETQYF
>.|TRBD1|TRBJ1-1|TRBV14
TGTGCCAGCAGTCACAGGGGGTCTCTGAACACTGAAGCTTTCTTT
CASSHRGSLNTEAFF
>.|.|TRBJ1-1|TRBV5-1
TGCGCCAGCAGCTCGGGGTGGAACACTGAAGCTTTCTTT
CASSSGWNTEAFF
>.|.|TRBJ1-6|TRBV6-5
TGTGCCAGCAGTCTTCAGGGTGGGGATAATTCACCCCTCCACTTT
CASSLQGGDNSPLHF
>.|TRBD1|TRBJ2-7|TRBV10-1
TGCGCCAGCTCGGACAGGAGATACTCCTACGAGCAGTACTTC
CASSDRRYSYEQYF
>once|.|TRBJ1-5|TRBV5-1
TGCGCCAGCAGCTTGTCAGGGGTTAAGAATCAGCCCCAGCATTTT
CASSLSGVKNQPQHF
>.|TRBD1|TRBJ1-2|TRBV5-6
TGTGCCAGCAGCATGGGGACAGATAACTATGGCTACACCTTC
CASSMGTDNYGYTF
>once|.|TRBJ1-1|TRBV30
TGTGCCTGGATAGGGGCCCGTTACCCCACTGAAGCTTTCTTT
CAWIGARYPTEAFF
>.|TRBD1|TRBJ2-3|TRBV19
TGTGCCAGTAGTAGAAGGGACAGCCTCACAGATACGCAGTATTTT
CASSRRDSLTDTQYF
>.|.|TRBJ2-5|TRBV4-1
TGCGCCAGCAGCCAAGAGGGGGGAGGGGGGAACCTCCAAGAGACCCAGTACTTC
CASSQEGGGGNLQETQYF
>.|TRBD1|TRBJ1-2|TRBV5-6
TGTGCCAGCAGCTCCGGGACAGGGGATGGCTACACCTTC
CASSSGTGDGYTF
>once|TRBD1|TRBJ1-6|TRBV9
TGTGCCAGCAGCGGCCTGACAGGGAACAATTCACCCCTCCACTTT
CASSGLTGNNSPLHF
>.|TRBD1|TRBJ1-2|TRBV30
TGTGCCTGGGGGACAGGGCATGGCTACACCTTC
CAWGTGHGYTF
>once|.|TRBJ2-7|TRBV7-9
TGTGCCTTAGGCAAGGGGTTCGTGCAGTACTTC
CALGKGFVQYF
>.|.|TRBJ1-4|TRBV6-1
TGTGCCAGCAGACTCACAGCATGGAATGAAAAACTGTTTTTT
CASRLTAWNEKLFF
>.|.|TRBJ1-2|TRBV14
TGTGCCAGCAGCCAAGTCGCGGGCCCGGGGGGCTACACCTTC
CASSQVAGPGGYTF
>.|TRBD2|TRBJ2-3|TRBV11-3
TGTGCCAGCAGCTCACGGACTAGCGGCGGGACAGATACGCAGTATTTT
CASSSRTSGGTDTQYF
>.|TRBD1|TRBJ1-2|TRBV27
TGTGCCAGCAGCTTCTCCGTACCGGGACAGGGAAGTTATGGCTACACCTTC
CASSFSVPGQGSYGYTF
>few|.|TRBJ1-1|TRBV5-1
TGCGCCAGCAGCTTGGGAGGTTTAGGGGCTGAAGCTTTCTTT
CASSLGGLGAEAFF
>few|TRBD1|TRBJ2-1|TRBV9
TGTGCCAGCAGCCCGGGGACAGGTGGGGAGCAGTTCTTC
CASSPGTGGEQFF
>.|TRBD1|TRBJ1-6|TRBV27
TGTGCCAGCAGGCCGGGACAGGCGAATTCACCCCTCCACTTT
CASRPGQANSPLHF
>.|TRBD1|TRBJ1-3|TRBV5-1
TGCGCCAGCAGTCCAGGGGGAGGTGGAAACACCATATATTTT
CASSPGGGGNTIYF
>.|.|TRBJ2-7|TRBV6-6
TGTGCCAGCAGTTACGGAGGATCCTACGAGCAGTACTTC
CASSYGGSYEQYF
>.|.|TRBJ1-2|TRBV5-1
TGCGCCAGCAGCTTGATTCCGGACGGGAATGGCTACACCTTC
CASSLIPDGNGYTF
>.|.|TRBJ1-1|TRBV5-6
TGTGCCAGCAGCTTGGGGGTACGACAAACGCTGTTCCTTCCGGCTTTCTTT
CASSLGVRQTLFLPAFF
>.|TRBD2|TRBJ2-5|TRBV9
TGTGCCAGCAGCGAGGGGACTAGCGGGGGGGTTCTACAAGAGACCCAGTACTTC
CASSEGTSGGVLQETQYF
>.|.|TRBJ2-5|TRBV5-1
TGCGCCAGCAGCTTGGCCAGGAGGAACTCACAAGAGACCCAGTACTTC
CASSLARRNSQETQYF
>few|TRBD2|TRBJ2-5|TRBV7-9
TGTGCCAGCAGCTCTAGCGGGGCTCAAGAGACCCAGTACTTC
CASSSSGAQETQYF
>.|TRBD2|TRBJ2-3|TRBV19
TGTGCCAGTAGTAGCTATAGCGGGGGCGACACAGATACGCAGTATTTT
CASSSYSGGDTDTQYF
>.|.|TRBJ1-5|TRBV2
TGTGCCAGCAGTGAAGGGAGGGGAAATCAGCCCCAGCATTTT
CASSEGRGNQPQHF
>.|.|TRBJ1-1|TRBV5-1
TGCGCCAGCAGCTTGGTGGGCGCAGGGGTGAACACTGAAGCTTTCTTT
CASSLVGAGVNTEAFF
>.|.|TRBJ2-1|TRBV5-1
TGCGCCAGCAGCATGTGGGGGGAATACAATGAGCAGTTCTTC
CASSMWGEYNEQFF
>.|.|TRBJ2-7|TRBV7-8
TGTGCCAGCAGCCCAAAGGTGGGCGTCAGATCTTTCGAGCAGTACTTC
CASSPKVGVRSFEQYF
>few|TRBD1|TRBJ1-2|TRBV5-6
TGTGCCAGCAGCTTGATTGGGGACAGCTTTAACTATGGCTACACCTTC
CASSLIGDSFNYGYTF
>once|TRBD1|TRBJ1-2|TRBV7-8
TGTGCCAGCAGCTCCCAAGGGGGGACAGGGTATGGCTACACCTTC
CASSSQGGTGYGYTF